The next 10 T cell receptor beta chains were all read from a single sample in a study of T cell repertoires in cytomegalovirus infection. Via MiXCR, TCRdb re-called the reads, giving one row per CDR3 protein. The sample lists 68,000 or so distinct CDR3 sequences; 20% to 25% were seen once. The antigens for these receptors are not known. What was sequenced was PBMCs, sequenced either directly or after in vitro stimulation (not recorded which). These TCRs come from a human donor in good health (CMV status not recorded). Some clones in this sample may be carry-over from other donors' samples.

The chain uses TRBV20-1 and TRBJ2-5; D remains ambiguous. V was cut by 5 bases and J by 0 bases, with 4 bases left in between. Germline loops: CDR1 DFQATT, CDR2 SNEGSKA (reference sequence). The CDR3 sequence is 11 residues long. The CDR3 loop is CSAWDQETQYF. The DNA for the CDR3 is TGCAGTGCTTGGGACCAAGAGACCCAGTACTTC.

The chain has TRBV2 and TRBJ1-2; 7 bases map to TRBD1. The ends lost 4 bases at V and 4 bases at J; junction bases unmatched: 0. Per the germline V gene, CDR1 is SNHLY and CDR2 is FYNNEI. The CDR3 totals 12 residues. The CDR3 loop is CASSGTGYGYTF. The CDR3 DNA sequence: TGTGCCAGCAGTGGGACAGGCTATGGCTACACCTTC. The whole variable domain, filled in from reference TRBV2 and TRBJ1-2, reads EPEVTQTPSHQVTQMGQEVILRCVPISNHLYFYWYRQILGQKVEFLVSFYNNEISEKSEIFDDQFSVERPDGSNFTLKIRSTKLEDSAMYFCASSGTGYGYTFGSGTRLTVV.

There are a few counts of this clonotype. The chain has TRBV6-2 or TRBV6-3 and TRBJ2-7; D remains unclear. The length of the CDR3 is 11 residues. V gave up 7 bases and J gave up 5 bases, with 9 bases separating them. Germline values: CDR1 MNHEY, CDR2 SVGEGT. This CDR3 is CASNQRNEQYF. The CDR3, as DNA: TGTGCCAGCAACCAAAGGAACGAGCAGTACTTC.

This clonotype has a handful of counts. The V and J genes are TRBV6-5 and TRBJ2-5, with D maybe TRBD2 (6 bases). V lost 6 bases and J lost 4, with 12 bases in between. The CDR3 length is 13 residues. Per germline, CDR1 MNHEY and CDR2 SVGAGI. CDR3 nucleotides: TGTGCCAGCAGGGGGGACTCTCCAGAGACCCAGTACTTC. This sequence encodes CASRGDSPETQYF.

Many counts were recorded for this clonotype. The V gene is TRBV7-2, the J gene TRBJ2-7; 7 bases are shared with TRBD2. CDR1 is SGHTA, CDR2 FQGNSA, per germline. This CDR3 contains 16 residues. The ends lost 5 bases at V and 1 base at J; junction bases unmatched: 11. The CDR3 loop reads CASSALGLLISYEQYF. As DNA, the CDR3 is TGTGCCAGCAGCGCCTTGGGACTACTGATTTCCTACGAGCAGTACTTC. The full variable domain, in which reference TRBV7-2 and TRBJ2-7 provide the parts outside the CDR3, is GAGVSQSPSNKVTEKGKDVELRCDPISGHTALYWYRQSLGQGLEFLIYFQGNSAPDKSGLPSDRFSAERTGGSVSTLTIQRTQQEDSAVYLCASSALGLLISYEQYFGPGTRLTVT.

The CDR3 sequence is CASWGQGITGELFF. The CDR3, as DNA: TGTGCCAGCTGGGGACAGGGGATCACCGGGGAGCTGTTTTTT. J is TRBJ2-2 and V is TRBV7-6, with 10 nucleotides matching TRBD1. Germline CDR1 SGHVS, CDR2 FNYEAQ. V trimming: 8 bases; J trimming: 4 bases; junction bases outside the gene matches: 4. This CDR3 is 14 amino acids long.

V and J are TRBV10-3 and TRBJ2-1; 10 bases match TRBD2. The CDR3 has 16 residues. V gave up 6 bases and J gave up 4 bases; unmatched junction bases: 9. The germline gives CDR1 ENHRY, CDR2 SYGVKD. CDR3 sequence: CAIRNSGTSAYNEQFF. CDR3 DNA sequence: TGTGCCATCAGAAACTCCGGGACTAGCGCTTACAATGAGCAGTTCTTC.

The genes are TRBV9 and TRBJ2-3; unclear D gene. CDR1 SGDLS and CDR2 YYNGEE come from the germline V gene. The length of the CDR3 is 16 residues. Between the trimmed V and J ends, which lost 0 bases and 3 bases, there was a span of 14 bases. CDR3 residues: CASSVAPGGRTDTQYF. The CDR3 DNA is TGTGCCAGCAGCGTAGCCCCTGGTGGGCGGACAGATACGCAGTATTTT.

This clonotype was seen only a few times. The V call is TRBV6-5, the J call TRBJ2-1, with D perhaps matching TRBD1 or TRBD2 (5 bases each). There are 15 residues in the CDR3. Trimming stripped 2 bases from V and 0 bases from J, with 8 bases between. In germline, CDR1 is MNHEY, CDR2 SVGAGI. The CDR3 region has the DNA TGTGCCAGCAGTTACGGGGCGGGCTCCTACAATGAGCAGTTCTTC. It codes for CASSYGAGSYNEQFF.

This clonotype has only a few counts. V usage is TRBV5-1 and J usage is TRBJ1-4, with D perhaps matching TRBD1 (5 bases). CDR1 and CDR2 (germline): SGHRS, YFSETQ. V was trimmed by 0 bases and J by 6 bases, leaving 12 bases between them. There are 15 residues in the CDR3. Written as DNA, the CDR3 is TGCGCCAGCAGCTTGGCCCCCGGGGCCGATGAAAAACTGTTTTTT. Translated, it gives CASSLAPGADEKLFF.